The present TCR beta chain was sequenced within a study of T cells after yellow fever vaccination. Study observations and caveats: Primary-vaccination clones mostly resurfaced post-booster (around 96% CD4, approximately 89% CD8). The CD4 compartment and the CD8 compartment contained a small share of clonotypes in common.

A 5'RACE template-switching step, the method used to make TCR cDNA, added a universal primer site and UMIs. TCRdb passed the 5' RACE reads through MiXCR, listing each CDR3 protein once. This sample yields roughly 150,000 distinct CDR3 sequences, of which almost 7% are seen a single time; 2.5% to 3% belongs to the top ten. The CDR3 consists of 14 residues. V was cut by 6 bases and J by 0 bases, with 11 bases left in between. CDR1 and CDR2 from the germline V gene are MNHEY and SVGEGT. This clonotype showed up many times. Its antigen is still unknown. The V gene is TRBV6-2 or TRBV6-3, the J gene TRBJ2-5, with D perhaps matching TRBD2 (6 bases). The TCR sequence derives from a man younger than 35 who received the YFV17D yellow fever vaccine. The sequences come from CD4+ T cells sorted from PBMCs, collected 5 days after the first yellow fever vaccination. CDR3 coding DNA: TGTGCCAGCAGCCGCCGGGGGTACCAAGAGACCCAGTACTTC. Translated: CASSRRGYQETQYF.